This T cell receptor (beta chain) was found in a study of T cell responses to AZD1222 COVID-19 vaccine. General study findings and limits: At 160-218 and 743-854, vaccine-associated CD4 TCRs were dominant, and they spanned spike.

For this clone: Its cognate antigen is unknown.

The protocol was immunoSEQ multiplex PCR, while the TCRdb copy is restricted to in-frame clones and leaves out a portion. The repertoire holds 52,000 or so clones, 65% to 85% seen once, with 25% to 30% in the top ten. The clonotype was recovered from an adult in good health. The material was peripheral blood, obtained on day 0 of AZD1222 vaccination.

The CDR3, as DNA: TGCGCCAGCAGCCTTCCCGGACTAGCGGGAGGGTCTTTAGTCGCAGATACGCAGTATTTT. Encoded protein: CASSLPGLAGGSLVADTQYF. This sequence joins TRBV4-1 and TRBJ2-3, with 15 bases identical to TRBD2. Germline assignment: CDR1 MGHRA and CDR2 YSYEKL. The length of the CDR3 is 20 residues. V was pared by 4 bases and J by 4 bases, with 15 bases of the junction left unmatched.